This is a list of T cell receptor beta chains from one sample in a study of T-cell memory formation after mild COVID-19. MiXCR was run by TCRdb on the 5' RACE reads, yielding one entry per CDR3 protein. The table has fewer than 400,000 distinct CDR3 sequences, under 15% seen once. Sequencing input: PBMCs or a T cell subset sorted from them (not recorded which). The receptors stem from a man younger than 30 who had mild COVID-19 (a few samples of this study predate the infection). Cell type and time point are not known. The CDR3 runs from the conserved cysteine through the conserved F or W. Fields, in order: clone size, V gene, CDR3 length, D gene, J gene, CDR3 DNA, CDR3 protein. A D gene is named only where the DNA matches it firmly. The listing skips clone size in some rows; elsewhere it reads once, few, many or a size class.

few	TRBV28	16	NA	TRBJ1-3	TGTGCCAGCAGTCCCGGGACAACCATCGTTGGAAACACCATATATTTT	CASSPGTTIVGNTIYF
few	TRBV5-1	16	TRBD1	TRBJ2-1	TGCGCCAGCAGCCTTCGGACAGGGGGCCCGGACAATGAGCAGTTCTTC	CASSLRTGGPDNEQFF
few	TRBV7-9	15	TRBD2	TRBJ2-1	TGTGCCACCCTGATTCTAGCGGGGTCCTACAATGAGCAGTTCTTC	CATLILAGSYNEQFF
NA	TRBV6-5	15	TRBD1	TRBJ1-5	TGTGCCAGCAGTATCGGACAGGGGAGCAATCAGCCCCAGCATTTT	CASSIGQGSNQPQHF
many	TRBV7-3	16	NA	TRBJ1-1	TGTGCCAGCAGCCCCCGACAGGTGGGGACGAACACTGAAGCTTTCTTT	CASSPRQVGTNTEAFF
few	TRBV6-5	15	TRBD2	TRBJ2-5	TGTGCCAGCAGCCCCGGGACTAGCGCTCAAGAGACCCAGTACTTC	CASSPGTSAQETQYF
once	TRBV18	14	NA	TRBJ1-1	TGTGCCAGCTCACCACGGGACCCGGGTACTGAAGCTTTCTTT	CASSPRDPGTEAFF
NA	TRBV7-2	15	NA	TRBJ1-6	TGTGCCAGCAGCTTATATCAGTCCGGGGACTCACCCCTCCACTTT	CASSLYQSGDSPLHF
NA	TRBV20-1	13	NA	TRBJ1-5	TGCAGTGCTTCCCTCAGCACCTATCAGCCCCAGCATTTT	CSASLSTYQPQHF
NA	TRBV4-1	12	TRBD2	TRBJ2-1	TGCGCCAGCAGCGGAACTAGCGGGGAGCAGTTCTTC	CASSGTSGEQFF
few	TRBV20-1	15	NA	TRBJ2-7	TGCAGTGCTAGAGGAGGTCGGGGGCGAGGATACGAGCAGTACTTC	CSARGGRGRGYEQYF
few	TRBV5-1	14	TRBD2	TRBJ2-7	TGCGCCAGCAGCTGGACTAGTCCGCCTGGCGAGCAGTACTTC	CASSWTSPPGEQYF
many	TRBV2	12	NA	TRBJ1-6	TGTGCCGGTCAGACGGATAATTCACCCCTCCACTTT	CAGQTDNSPLHF
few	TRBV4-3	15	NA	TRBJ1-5	TGCGCCAGCAGCCAAGAGGAAGGCTTCAATCAGCCCCAGCATTTT	CASSQEEGFNQPQHF
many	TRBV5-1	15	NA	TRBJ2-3	TGCGCCAGCAGCTTCAATTTGGGATGGGGAGATACGCAGTATTTT	CASSFNLGWGDTQYF
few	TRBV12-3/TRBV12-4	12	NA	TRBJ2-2	TGTGCCAGCAGTCCCATGGGGAGGGAGCTGTTTTTT	CASSPMGRELFF
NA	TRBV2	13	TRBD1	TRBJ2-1	TGTGCCAGCAGTAGAACAGGGGGCAGGGAGCAGTTCTTC	CASSRTGGREQFF
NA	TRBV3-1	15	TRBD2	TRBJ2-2	TGTGCCAGCAGCCAAACAGCGGGGTTCACCGGGGAGCTGTTTTTT	CASSQTAGFTGELFF
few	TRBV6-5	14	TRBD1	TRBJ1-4	TGTGCCAGCAGTGCGGACAGGGCCAATGAAAAACTGTTTTTT	CASSADRANEKLFF
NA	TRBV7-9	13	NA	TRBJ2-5	TGTGCCAGCAGCTTAGTCGTCCAGCAGACCCAGTACTTC	CASSLVVQQTQYF
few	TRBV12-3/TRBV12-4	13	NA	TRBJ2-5	TGTGCCAGCAGTCCTCAGCTCCAAGAGACCCAGTACTTC	CASSPQLQETQYF
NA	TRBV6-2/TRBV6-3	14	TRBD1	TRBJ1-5	TGTGCCAGCGGACAGGGAAATAGCAATCAGCCCCAGCATTTT	CASGQGNSNQPQHF
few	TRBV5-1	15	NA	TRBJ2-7	TGCGCCAGCAGCTTGCTGCCAGGGGGGTCCTACGAGCAGTACTTC	CASSLLPGGSYEQYF
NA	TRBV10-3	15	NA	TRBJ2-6	TGTGCCATCAACCAGGGGCAGACTGGGGCCAACGTCCTGACTTTC	CAINQGQTGANVLTF
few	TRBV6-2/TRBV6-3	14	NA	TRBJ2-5	TGTGCCAGCAGCCAACAGGGTATCAAAGAGACCCAGTACTTC	CASSQQGIKETQYF
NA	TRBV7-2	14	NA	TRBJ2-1	TGTGCCAGCAGCTTGGCGGGACCGATCAATGAGCAGTTCTTC	CASSLAGPINEQFF
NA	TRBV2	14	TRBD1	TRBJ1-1	TGTGCCAGCAGTTCCTACAGGGGAGGTACTGAAGCTTTCTTT	CASSSYRGGTEAFF
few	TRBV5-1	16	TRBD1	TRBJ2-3	TGCGCCAGCAGCTTGGCCGGACAGGGGGGAGGAGATACGCAGTATTTT	CASSLAGQGGGDTQYF
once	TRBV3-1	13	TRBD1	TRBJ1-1	TGTGCCAGCAGCCAAGGGACAGGTCGTAAGGCTTTCTTT	CASSQGTGRKAFF
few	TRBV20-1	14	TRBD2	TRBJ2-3	TGCAGTGCTCCCCCTAGCGGGGCCACAGATACGCAGTATTTT	CSAPPSGATDTQYF
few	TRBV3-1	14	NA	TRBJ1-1	TGTGCCAGCAGCCAAGAAAGGCAGGGCACTGAAGCTTTCTTT	CASSQERQGTEAFF
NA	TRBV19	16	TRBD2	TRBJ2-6	TGTGCCAGTAGTATAAGCGGGGGAAGAGGGGCCAACGTCCTGACTTTC	CASSISGGRGANVLTF
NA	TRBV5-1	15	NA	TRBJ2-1	TGCGCCAGCAGCTTGGGCGGCGGGGCCAAATGGGAGCAGTTCTTC	CASSLGGGAKWEQFF
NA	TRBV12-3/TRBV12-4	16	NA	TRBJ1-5	TGTGCCAGCAGATCCCCCCTTGGGGGTAGCAATCAGCCCCAGCATTTT	CASRSPLGGSNQPQHF
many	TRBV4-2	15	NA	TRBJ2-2	TGTGCCAGCAGCCAAGCATCCCGAAACACCGGGGAGCTGTTTTTT	CASSQASRNTGELFF
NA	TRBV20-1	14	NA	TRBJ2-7	TGCAGTGCTCGCGGACTGGACCGAACCTACGAGCAGTACTTC	CSARGLDRTYEQYF
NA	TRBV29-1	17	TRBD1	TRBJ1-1	TGCAGCGTTGAAGACCGGAGGCTGACAGGGACAAACACTGAAGCTTTCTTT	CSVEDRRLTGTNTEAFF
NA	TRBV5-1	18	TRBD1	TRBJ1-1	TGCGCCAGCAGCTTGGGGGTGACAGGGGTCTCAATGAACACTGAAGCTTTCTTT	CASSLGVTGVSMNTEAFF
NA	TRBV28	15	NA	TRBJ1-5	TGTGCCAGCAGGGGGAGGGCGGCAAGCAATCAGCCCCAGCATTTT	CASRGRAASNQPQHF
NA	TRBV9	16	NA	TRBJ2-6	TGTGCCAGCAGCGTAGAGGGCCGCTCTGGGGCCAACGTCCTGACTTTC	CASSVEGRSGANVLTF
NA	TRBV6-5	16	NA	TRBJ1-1	TGTGCCAGCAGTTACTCGATTAGGGTTATGAACACTGAAGCTTTCTTT	CASSYSIRVMNTEAFF
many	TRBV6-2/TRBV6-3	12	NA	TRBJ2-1	TGTGCCAGCGCCATGGGGGCTCGGGAGCAGTTCTTC	CASAMGAREQFF
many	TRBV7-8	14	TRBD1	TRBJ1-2	TGTGCCAGCAGCTCCGGACAGGGAGTGGACGGCTACACCTTC	CASSSGQGVDGYTF
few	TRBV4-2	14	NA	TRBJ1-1	TGTGCCAGCAGCCAAATGGGGGATAACACTGAAGCTTTCTTT	CASSQMGDNTEAFF
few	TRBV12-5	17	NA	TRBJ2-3	TGTGCTAGTGGTTTGGTACTTGGGCAGATGATCACAGATACGCAGTATTTT	CASGLVLGQMITDTQYF
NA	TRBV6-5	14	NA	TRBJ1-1	TGTGCCAGCAGTTACTCGGCCCAACAGGCAGCAGCTTTCTTT	CASSYSAQQAAAFF
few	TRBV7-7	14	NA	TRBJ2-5	TGTGCCAGCAGCTTTCTGGGGGCGGGTGAGACCCAGTACTTC	CASSFLGAGETQYF
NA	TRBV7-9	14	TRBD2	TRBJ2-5	TGTGCCAGCAGTCAACGGGGGGGGAAAGAGACCCAGTACTTC	CASSQRGGKETQYF
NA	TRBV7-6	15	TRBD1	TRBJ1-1	TGTGCCAGCAGCTCCAGGACAGGGGGCGGCACTGAAGCTTTCTTT	CASSSRTGGGTEAFF
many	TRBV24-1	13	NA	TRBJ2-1	TGTGCCACCAGTGATTCGAATCGGGACAAACAGTTCTTC	CATSDSNRDKQFF
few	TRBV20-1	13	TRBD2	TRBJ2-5	TGCAGTGCGATAGCGGGGTGGGGGGAGACCCAGTACTTC	CSAIAGWGETQYF
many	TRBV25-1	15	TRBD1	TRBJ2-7	TGTGCCAGCAGCCCCAGTGACAGGGCCTCCTACGAGCAGTACTTC	CASSPSDRASYEQYF
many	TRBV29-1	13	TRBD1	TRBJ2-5	TGCAGCGGCGGGTTACAGGGGGACGAGACCCAGTACTTC	CSGGLQGDETQYF
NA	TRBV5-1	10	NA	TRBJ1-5	TGCGCCGGAAGCAATCAGCCCCAGCATTTT	CAGSNQPQHF
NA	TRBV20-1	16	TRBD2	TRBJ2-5	TGCAGTGCTAGAGTAGAACTAGCGGGATGGCCGGGGACCCAGTACTTC	CSARVELAGWPGTQYF